A single sample gave rise to the 8 T cell receptor beta chains below, sequenced in a study of blood T cell repertoires in COVID-19. Data came from immunoSEQ multiplex PCR; TCRdb stores just in-frame clones and leaves some out. In the table there are hundreds of thousands of clones, around nine tenths of which are singletons. The sequenced sample was PBMCs or T cells enriched from blood (not recorded which). The receptors derive from a woman aged 45 to 65 who had been exposed to COVID-19.

This clone was counted between two and nine times. This CDR3 is also generated by other DNA sequences in the sample. This chain joins TRBV20-1 and TRBJ1-1; D not resolved. This CDR3 region has 11 residues. Germline CDR1 and CDR2: DFQATT and SNEGSKA (reference sequence). V lost 7 bases and J 1 base, leaving 7 bases between the germline ends. The CDR3 spells CSGRENTEAFF. The CDR3 bases are TGCAGTGGTCGGGAGAACACTGAAGCTTTCTTT.

The rearrangement links TRBV14 to TRBJ1-1, with 7 bases that match TRBD1. There are 13 residues in the CDR3. J lost 3 bases, V lost 4 bases, and 2 bases had no gene match. CDR1 SGHDN and CDR2 FVKESK come from the germline V gene. The CDR3 nucleotides are TGTGCCAGCAGCCGGGACAGTCACACTGAAGCTTTCTTT. Translated: CASSRDSHTEAFF.

This sequence joins TRBV2 and TRBJ2-1; D call uncertain. The V end lost 6 bases, the J end lost 6 bases, and 9 bases lay between the germline ends. CDR3 size: 12 residues. Germline CDR1 is SNHLY and CDR2 is FYNNEI. CDR3 protein: CASSPQSNEQFF. CDR3 DNA sequence: TGTGCCAGCAGCCCCCAGTCCAATGAGCAGTTCTTC.

CDR3 in amino acids: CASSVSSGVALTYADTQYF. For the CDR3, the DNA is TGTGCCAGCAGTGTTTCTAGCGGGGTTGCTTTGACGTACGCAGATACGCAGTATTTT. The rearrangement joins TRBV2 to TRBJ2-3, with TRBD2 matching over 9 bases. Germline CDR1 is SNHLY and CDR2 is FYNNEI. The CDR3 length is 19 residues. The V gene end was trimmed by 4 bases and the J gene end by 4 bases; junction bases not matched to a gene: 18.

V and J are TRBV2 and TRBJ1-5; possibly TRBD1 for D (5 bases). CDR3 length equals 17 residues. V shed 3 bases and J shed 1 base, with 16 bases lying between them. Germline V gene sequence: CDR1 SNHLY, CDR2 FYNNEI. For the CDR3, the DNA is TGTGCCAGCAGTGACCGAACCTGGGGCAGCAGCAATCAGCCCCAGCATTTT. Amino acids: CASSDRTWGSSNQPQHF. Looking up the rest from reference TRBV2 and TRBJ1-5 gives the full variable domain: EPEVTQTPSHQVTQMGQEVILRCVPISNHLYFYWYRQILGQKVEFLVSFYNNEISEKSEIFDDQFSVERPDGSNFTLKIRSTKLEDSAMYFCASSDRTWGSSNQPQHFGDGTRLSIL.

This clone was detected only once. The genes are TRBV27 and TRBJ2-1; 15 bases map to TRBD2. The CDR3 covers 18 residues. V shed 1 base, J shed 7 bases, and the junction held 8 bases outside the gene matches. Per germline, CDR1 MNHEY and CDR2 SMNVEV (reference sequence). CDR3 in amino acids: CASSLFGLAGGPGNEQFF. The CDR3 nucleotides read TGTGCCAGCAGTTTATTCGGACTAGCGGGGGGGCCGGGTAATGAGCAGTTCTTC.

The chain employs TRBV5-5 and TRBJ2-7; D remains unclear. Trimming shortened V by 1 base and J by 0 bases, and 11 bases separated the two germline ends. The CDR3 is 15 amino acids. The germline V gene encodes CDR1 SGHKS and CDR2 YYEKEE (reference sequence). CDR3 loop: CASSLSSYSSYEQYF. Here the CDR3 DNA reads TGTGCCAGCAGCTTGTCATCCTACAGCTCCTACGAGCAGTACTTC.

The V and J genes are TRBV6-5 and TRBJ1-4, with unresolved D. Germline CDR1 MNHEY, CDR2 SVGAGI. The length of the CDR3 is 14 residues. Trimming stripped 6 bases from V and 8 bases from J, with 16 bases between. CDR3 nucleotides: TGTGCCAGCAGGGCGCTGGGCTCAGTAGAAAAACTGTTTTTT. This sequence encodes CASRALGSVEKLFF.